One T cell receptor (beta chain) is described in this entry. The antigen remains undetermined. Trimming removed 3 bases at V and 0 bases at J, with 12 bases between. Per the germline V gene, CDR1 is SGHVS and CDR2 is FNYEAQ. This CDR3 has 16 amino acids. Without exception, participants with HIV were treated in the United States. This specimen comes from a study of long-term antiretroviral therapy in people with HIV. Study-level background: Earliest sampling preceded the 2015 immediate-ART recommendation by about a decade.

Survey-level resolution applied to immunoSEQ assay v3.0. Data came from immunoSEQ multiplex PCR; TCRdb stores just in-frame clones and leaves some out. The sample consists of 5,700 or so clones, around 80% of them appearing once. Findings and caveats of the study: An increase in diversity followed ART, yet levels stayed below transplant donor controls. Repertoires from HIV showed CDR3 length ranges narrower than those of controls.

J is TRBJ2-1 and V is TRBV7-6; D might be TRBD2 (5 bases). The receptor comes from a man aged 40-49 years with HIV. Sequencing was performed on unsorted PBMCs, taken 1.8 years before starting antiretroviral therapy. The CDR3 protein is CASSLGASSSYNEQFF. The CDR3 nucleotides read TGTGCCAGCAGCTTGGGAGCGTCAAGCTCCTACAATGAGCAGTTCTTC.